The next 12 T cell receptor beta chains were all read from a single sample in a study of shared clonotypes between healthy human individuals. Sequencing was performed with immunoSEQ multiplex PCR; in TCRdb, only in-frame clones are kept and a portion is missing. The data hold about 1.5 million clones, with approximately 98% observed a single time. Sequencing was performed on naive CD4+ T cells sorted from blood. Subset indicated: CD45RA+ positively selected. Receptors originate from a man in his thirties or forties in good health.

The genes are TRBV4-1 and TRBJ1-2; D perhaps matches TRBD1 (5 bases). The CDR3 spans 14 residues. V was pared by 0 bases and J by 8 bases, with 13 bases between. Germline assignment: CDR1 MGHRA and CDR2 YSYEKL. CDR3 sequence (DNA): TGCGCCAGCAGCCAAGACGGCAGGGATTACGGCTACACCTTC. Its translation is CASSQDGRDYGYTF.

This chain connects TRBV7-6 to TRBJ1-4; D remains unclear. There are 13 residues in the CDR3. The V gene's germline CDR1 is SGHVS and CDR2 FNYEAQ. Trimming shortened V by 1 base and J by 8 bases, and 8 bases separated the two germline ends. DNA for the CDR3: TGTGCCAGCAGCTTAGGAAACAGAGAAAAACTGTTTTTT. Translation gives CASSLGNREKLFF.

J is TRBJ2-5 and V is TRBV6-5, with D possibly being TRBD2 (6 bases). CDR1 and CDR2 (germline): MNHEY, SVGAGI. This CDR3 spans 14 amino acids. Trimming removed 1 base from V and 1 base from J, with 7 bases in between. The CDR3 region is CASSYWGVQETQYF. In DNA, the CDR3 is TGTGCCAGCAGTTACTGGGGGGTCCAAGAGACCCAGTACTTC.

The sample holds one count of this clone. This rearrangement joins TRBV5-1 to TRBJ1-4; D possibly corresponds to TRBD1 (5 bases). The CDR3 has 13 residues. Per the germline V gene, CDR1 is SGHRS and CDR2 is YFSETQ. V lost 4 bases, J lost 4 bases, and 8 bases lay in between. CDR3 sequence reads: CASSGGNNEKLFF. As DNA, the CDR3 is TGCGCCAGCAGCGGGGGTAATAATGAAAAACTGTTTTTT.

The chain couples TRBV7-9 to TRBJ2-4; 7 positions agree with TRBD1. This CDR3 has 18 amino acids. J was trimmed by 0 bases and V by 3 bases; bases with no gene match: 11. Germline CDR1 reads SEHNR; CDR2 reads FQNEAQ (reference sequence). CDR3 sequence reads: CASSFDRDRGLAKNIQYF. DNA for the CDR3: TGTGCCAGCAGCTTTGACCGGGACAGAGGTCTAGCCAAAAACATTCAGTACTTC.

This chain uses TRBV6-5 with TRBJ2-3; D call uncertain. From germline, CDR1 is MNHEY and CDR2 SVGAGI. CDR3 size: 11 residues. Trimming cost V 5 bases and J 6 bases, with 6 bases left between them. The DNA of the CDR3 is TGTGCCAGCAGTCAGAGGGATACGCAGTATTTT. It is translated as CASSQRDTQYF.

The chain has TRBV2 and TRBJ1-5; the D is unclear. V lost 7 bases and J 1 base, leaving 14 bases between the germline ends. CDR1 SNHLY and CDR2 FYNNEI come from the germline V gene. This CDR3 is built from 15 residues. The CDR3 region is CASKFGGPSNQPQHF. Here the CDR3 DNA reads TGTGCCAGCAAATTTGGCGGACCGAGCAATCAGCCCCAGCATTTT.

A note on this clone: This sample also contains other DNA sequences that code for the same CDR3. V usage is TRBV5-1 and J usage is TRBJ2-5; the match to TRBD2 covers 8 bases. The CDR3 extends over 15 amino acids. Germline CDR1 and CDR2: SGHRS and YFSETQ. Trimming cost V 0 bases and J 3 bases; bases outside gene matches: 4. CDR3 protein: CASSLGAGGEETQYF. In nucleotides, the CDR3 is TGCGCCAGCAGCTTGGGGGCGGGAGGCGAAGAGACCCAGTACTTC.

Details on this clone: One end of the junction does not line up with germline, which may come from a read error. The chain has TRBV7-7 and TRBJ2-5, with D uncertain. Germline CDR1 SSHAT, CDR2 FNYEAQ (reference sequence). The CDR3 is 14 residues long. CDR3 amino acids: CASSRLTVQETQYF. The CDR3 nucleotides read TGTGCTAGCAGCCGACTGACTGTGCAAGAGACCCAGTACTTC. Using reference TRBV7-7 and TRBJ2-5 for the parts outside the CDR3, the full variable domain is GAGVSQSPRYKVTKRGQDVTLRCDPISSHATLYWYQQALGQGPEFLTYFNYEAQPDKSGLPSDRFSAERPEGSISTLTIQRTEQRDSAMYRCASSRLTVQETQYFGPGTRLLVL.

This chain links TRBV11-2 with TRBJ1-3; 12 bases are shared with TRBD1. CDR1 is SGHAT and CDR2 is FQNNGV in the germline V gene. V shed 5 bases, J shed 2 bases, and the junction held 7 bases outside the gene matches. This CDR3 comprises 17 residues. The CDR3 reads CASSLGQGALTGNTIYF. CDR3 nucleotides: TGTGCCAGCAGCCTGGGACAGGGGGCCTTGACTGGAAACACCATATATTTT.

This clone was counted once. The CDR3 DNA is TGTGCCAGCAGCGTAGGTCTAGCGCGGGTCGATACGCAGTATTTT. Translating it yields CASSVGLARVDTQYF. This chain uses TRBV9 with TRBJ2-3; a possible D gene is TRBD2 (6 bases). The CDR3 loop spans 15 amino acids. Trimming removed 0 bases from V and 6 bases from J, with 14 bases in between. Looked up from germline, CDR1 is SGDLS and CDR2 is YYNGEE.

This chain joins TRBV30 and TRBJ2-3, with TRBD2 as a possible D gene (6 bases). Germline V gene lookup returns CDR1 GTSNPN and CDR2 SVGIG (reference sequence). The V end was cut by 2 bases, the J end by 4 bases, with 10 bases between. The CDR3 spans 13 residues. The CDR3 coding sequence is TGTGCCTGGAGTCCGACTAGAGCAGATACGCAGTATTTT. Protein sequence: CAWSPTRADTQYF. Full variable domain (missing parts from reference TRBV30 and TRBJ2-3): SQTIHQWPATLVQPVGSPLSLECTVEGTSNPNLYWYRQAAGRGLQLLFYSVGIGQISSEVPQNLSASRPQDRQFILSSKKLLLSDSGFYLCAWSPTRADTQYFGPGTRLTVL.